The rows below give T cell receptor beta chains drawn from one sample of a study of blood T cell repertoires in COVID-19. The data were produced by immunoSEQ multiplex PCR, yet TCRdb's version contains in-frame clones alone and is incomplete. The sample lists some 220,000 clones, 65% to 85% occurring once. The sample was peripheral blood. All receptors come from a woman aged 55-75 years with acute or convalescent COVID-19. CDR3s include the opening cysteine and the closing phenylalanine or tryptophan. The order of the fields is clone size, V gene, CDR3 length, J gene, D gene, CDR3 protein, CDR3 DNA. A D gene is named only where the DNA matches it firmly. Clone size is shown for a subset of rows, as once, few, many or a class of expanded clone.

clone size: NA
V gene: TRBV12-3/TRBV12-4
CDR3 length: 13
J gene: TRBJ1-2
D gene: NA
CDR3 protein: CASSQGRADGYTF
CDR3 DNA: TGTGCCAGCAGCCAGGGAAGGGCTGATGGCTACACCTTC

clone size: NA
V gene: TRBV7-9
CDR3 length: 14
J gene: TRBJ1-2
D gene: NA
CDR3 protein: CASSLGSANYGYTF
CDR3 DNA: TGTGCCAGCAGCTTAGGCAGCGCTAACTATGGCTACACCTTC

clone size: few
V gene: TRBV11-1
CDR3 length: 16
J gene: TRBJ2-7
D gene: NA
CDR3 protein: CASSLLQGRSSYEQYF
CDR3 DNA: TGTGCCAGCAGCTTATTACAGGGACGGAGCTCCTACGAGCAGTACTTC

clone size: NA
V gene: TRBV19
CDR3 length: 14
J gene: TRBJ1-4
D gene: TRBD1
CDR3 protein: CASSADRGGEKLFF
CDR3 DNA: TGTGCCAGTAGTGCCGACAGGGGTGGAGAAAAACTGTTTTTT

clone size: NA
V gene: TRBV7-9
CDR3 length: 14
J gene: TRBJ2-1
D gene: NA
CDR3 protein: CASSGGAFYNEQFF
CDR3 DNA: TGTGCCAGCAGCGGGGGGGCGTTCTACAATGAGCAGTTCTTC

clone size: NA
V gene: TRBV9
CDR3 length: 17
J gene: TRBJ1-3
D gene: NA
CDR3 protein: CASSDPTPNRAGNTIYF
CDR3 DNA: TGTGCCAGCAGCGACCCTACTCCTAACAGGGCTGGAAACACCATATATTTT

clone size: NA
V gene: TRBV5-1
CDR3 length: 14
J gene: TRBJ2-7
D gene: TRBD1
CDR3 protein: CASSVTTGTYEQYF
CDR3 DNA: TGCGCCAGCAGCGTGACGACAGGGACCTACGAGCAGTACTTC

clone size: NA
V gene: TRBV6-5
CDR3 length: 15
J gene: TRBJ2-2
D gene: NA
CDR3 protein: CASSRGVGADGELFF
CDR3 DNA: TGTGCCAGCAGCAGGGGCGTTGGCGCGGACGGGGAGCTGTTTTTT

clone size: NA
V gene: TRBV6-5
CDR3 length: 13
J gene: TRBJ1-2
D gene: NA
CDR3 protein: CASRQDSSYGYTF
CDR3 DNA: TGTGCCAGCAGACAGGACAGTTCGTATGGCTACACCTTC

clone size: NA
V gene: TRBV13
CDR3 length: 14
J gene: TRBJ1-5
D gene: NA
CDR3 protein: CASSLGRGDQPQHF
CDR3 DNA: TGTGCCAGCAGCTTAGGCAGGGGAGATCAGCCCCAGCATTTT

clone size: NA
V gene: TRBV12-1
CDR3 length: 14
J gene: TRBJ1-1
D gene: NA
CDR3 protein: CASLQKGARTEAFF
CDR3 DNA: TGTGCCAGTCTTCAGAAAGGGGCGAGAACTGAAGCTTTCTTT

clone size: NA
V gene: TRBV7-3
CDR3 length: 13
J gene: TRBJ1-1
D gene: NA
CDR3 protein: CASSHDRNTEAFF
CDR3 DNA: TGTGCCAGCAGCCACGACAGAAACACTGAAGCTTTCTTT

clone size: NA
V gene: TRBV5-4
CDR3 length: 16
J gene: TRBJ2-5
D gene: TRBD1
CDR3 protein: CASSSYGQGALKTQYF
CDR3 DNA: TGTGCCAGCAGCTCGTATGGACAGGGGGCCCTCAAGACCCAGTACTTC

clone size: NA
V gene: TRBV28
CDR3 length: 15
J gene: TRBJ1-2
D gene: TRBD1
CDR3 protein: CASSTRTGGNYGYTF
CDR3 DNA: TGTGCCAGCAGTACTCGGACAGGGGGCAACTATGGCTACACCTTC

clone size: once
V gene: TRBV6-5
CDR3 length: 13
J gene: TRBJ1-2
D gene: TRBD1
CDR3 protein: CASSPDRAYGYTF
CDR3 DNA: TGTGCCAGCAGTCCCGACAGGGCATATGGCTACACCTTC

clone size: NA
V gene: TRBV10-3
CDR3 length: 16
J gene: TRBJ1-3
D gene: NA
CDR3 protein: CAISERGPGVGNTIYF
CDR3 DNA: TGTGCCATCAGTGAGAGAGGACCCGGGGTGGGAAACACCATATATTTT

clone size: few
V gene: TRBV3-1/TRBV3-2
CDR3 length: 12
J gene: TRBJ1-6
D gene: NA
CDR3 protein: CASAGMGSPLHF
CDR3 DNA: TGTGCCAGCGCAGGGATGGGATCACCCCTCCACTTT

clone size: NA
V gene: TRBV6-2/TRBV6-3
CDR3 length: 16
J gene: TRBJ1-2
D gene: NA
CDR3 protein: CASSSRSSSKNYGYTF
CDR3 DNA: TGTGCCAGCAGTTCAAGAAGTAGCAGTAAAAACTATGGCTACACCTTC

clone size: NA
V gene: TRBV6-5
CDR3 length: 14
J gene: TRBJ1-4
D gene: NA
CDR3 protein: CASTSFGRDQKLFF
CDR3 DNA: TGTGCCAGCACCTCCTTCGGGAGGGATCAAAAACTGTTTTTT

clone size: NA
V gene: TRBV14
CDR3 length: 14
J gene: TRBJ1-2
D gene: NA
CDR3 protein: CASSQDGLTYGYTF
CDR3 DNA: TGTGCCAGCAGCCAAGACGGACTAACCTATGGCTACACCTTC

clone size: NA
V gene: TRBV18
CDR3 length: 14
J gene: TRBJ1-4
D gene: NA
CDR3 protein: CASSPGLMNEKLFF
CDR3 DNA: TGTGCCAGCTCACCGGGGCTGATGAATGAAAAACTGTTTTTT

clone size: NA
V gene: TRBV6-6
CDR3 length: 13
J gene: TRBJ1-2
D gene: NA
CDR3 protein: CASTLQPNYGYTF
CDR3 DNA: TGTGCCAGCACTTTACAGCCTAACTATGGCTACACCTTC

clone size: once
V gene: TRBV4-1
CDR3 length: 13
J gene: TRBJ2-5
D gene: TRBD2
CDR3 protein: CASGLAGTATQYF
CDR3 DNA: TGCGCCAGCGGATTAGCGGGGACGGCGACCCAGTACTTC

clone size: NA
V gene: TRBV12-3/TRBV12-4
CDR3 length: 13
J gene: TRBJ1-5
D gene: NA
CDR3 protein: CASSYYRDRPQHF
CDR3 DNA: TGTGCCAGCAGTTACTACAGGGATCGGCCCCAGCATTTT

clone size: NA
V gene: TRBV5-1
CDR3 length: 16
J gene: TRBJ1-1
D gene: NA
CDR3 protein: CASSFDTGLVNTEAFF
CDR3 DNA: TGCGCCAGCAGTTTCGATACAGGGCTGGTGAACACTGAAGCTTTCTTT

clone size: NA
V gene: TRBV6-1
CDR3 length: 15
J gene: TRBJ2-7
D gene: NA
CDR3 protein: CASSELSGLIYEQYF
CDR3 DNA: TGTGCCAGCAGTGAGCTCTCAGGGTTGATCTACGAGCAGTACTTC

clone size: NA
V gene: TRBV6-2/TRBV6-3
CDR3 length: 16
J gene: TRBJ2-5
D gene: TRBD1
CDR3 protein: CASSYRPGQVRETQYF
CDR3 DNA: TGTGCCAGCAGTTACCGGCCAGGACAGGTCCGAGAGACCCAGTACTTC

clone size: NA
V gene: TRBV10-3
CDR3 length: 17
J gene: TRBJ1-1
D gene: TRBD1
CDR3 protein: CAISEADRGWENTEAFF
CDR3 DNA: TGTGCCATCAGTGAGGCGGACAGGGGTTGGGAGAACACTGAAGCTTTCTTT

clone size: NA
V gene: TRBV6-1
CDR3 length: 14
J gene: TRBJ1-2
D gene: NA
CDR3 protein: CASSYSEWSEGYTF
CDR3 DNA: TGTGCCAGCAGTTATTCAGAGTGGAGTGAGGGCTACACCTTC

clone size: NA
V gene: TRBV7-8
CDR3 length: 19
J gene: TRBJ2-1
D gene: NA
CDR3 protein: CASSFPERAEGNSRDEQFF
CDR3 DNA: TGTGCCAGCAGCTTCCCCGAAAGGGCGGAGGGAAACTCTCGCGATGAGCAGTTCTTC

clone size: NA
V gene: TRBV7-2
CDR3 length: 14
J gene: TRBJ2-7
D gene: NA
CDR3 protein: CASSFFHSTYEQYF
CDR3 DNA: TGTGCCAGCAGCTTTTTTCACAGTACCTACGAGCAGTACTTC

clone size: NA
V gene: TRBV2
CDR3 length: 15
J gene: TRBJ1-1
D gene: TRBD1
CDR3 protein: CASRSQGAANTEAFF
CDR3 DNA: TGTGCCAGCAGGTCACAGGGGGCGGCGAACACTGAAGCTTTCTTT

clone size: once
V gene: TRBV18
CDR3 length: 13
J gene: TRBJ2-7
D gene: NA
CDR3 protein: CASSRGVSYEQYF
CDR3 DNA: TGTGCCAGCTCACGGGGCGTTTCCTACGAGCAGTACTTC

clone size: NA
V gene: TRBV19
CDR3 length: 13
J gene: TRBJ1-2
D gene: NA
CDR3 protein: CASSLGREYGYTF
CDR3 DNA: TGTGCCAGTAGTCTCGGTCGGGAGTATGGCTACACCTTC

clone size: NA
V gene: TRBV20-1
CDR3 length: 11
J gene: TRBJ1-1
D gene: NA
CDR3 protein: CSARGETEAFF
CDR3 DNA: TGCAGTGCTAGAGGGGAGACTGAAGCTTTCTTT

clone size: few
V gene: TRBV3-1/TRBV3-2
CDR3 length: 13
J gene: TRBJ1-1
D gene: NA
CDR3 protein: CASSQRATTEAFF
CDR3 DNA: TGTGCCAGCAGCCAGAGGGCAACCACTGAAGCTTTCTTT

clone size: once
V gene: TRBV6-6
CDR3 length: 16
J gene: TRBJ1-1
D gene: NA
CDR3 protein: CASSPGRGAGGAEAFF
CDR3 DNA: TGTGCCAGCAGCCCGGGTCGGGGCGCGGGGGGAGCTGAAGCTTTCTTT

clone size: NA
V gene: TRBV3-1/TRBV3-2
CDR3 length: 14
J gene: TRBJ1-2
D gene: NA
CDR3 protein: CASSPGHGLYGYTF
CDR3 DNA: TGTGCCAGCAGCCCGGGACACGGCCTCTATGGCTACACCTTC

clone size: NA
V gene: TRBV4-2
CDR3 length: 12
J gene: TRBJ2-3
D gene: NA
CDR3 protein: CASSQDSGLVSF
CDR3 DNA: TGTGCCAGCAGCCAAGATTCGGGACTGGTTAGTTTT

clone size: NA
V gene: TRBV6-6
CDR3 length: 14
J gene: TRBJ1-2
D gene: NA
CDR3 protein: CASGGPGTTTANTF
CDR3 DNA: TGTGCCAGCGGGGGCCCCGGGACCACCACGGCGAACACCTTC

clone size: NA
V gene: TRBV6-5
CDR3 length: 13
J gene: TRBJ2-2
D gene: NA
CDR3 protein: CASRKAGTGELFF
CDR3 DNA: TGTGCCAGCAGGAAGGCGGGGACCGGGGAGCTGTTTTTT

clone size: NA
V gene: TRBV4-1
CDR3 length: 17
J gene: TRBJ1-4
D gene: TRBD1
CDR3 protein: CASSQAGHGTGNEKLFF
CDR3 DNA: TGCGCCAGCAGCCAAGCCGGACACGGGACAGGGAATGAAAAACTGTTTTTT

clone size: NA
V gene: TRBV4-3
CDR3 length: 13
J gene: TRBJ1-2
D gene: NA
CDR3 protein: CASSHSGQFDYTF
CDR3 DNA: TGCGCCAGCAGCCACTCGGGACAATTCGACTACACCTTC

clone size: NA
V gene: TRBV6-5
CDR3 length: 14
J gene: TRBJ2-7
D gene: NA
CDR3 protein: CASSSLTNTYEQYF
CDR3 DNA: TGTGCCAGCAGTTCGTTGACTAACACCTACGAGCAGTACTTC

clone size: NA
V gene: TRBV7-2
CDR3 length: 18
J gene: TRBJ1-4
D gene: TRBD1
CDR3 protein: CASSLVLVDRGRREKLFF
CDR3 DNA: TGTGCCAGCAGCTTAGTGCTGGTCGACAGGGGGCGCAGGGAAAAACTGTTTTTT

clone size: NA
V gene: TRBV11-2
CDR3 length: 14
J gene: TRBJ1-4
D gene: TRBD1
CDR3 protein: CASSPGTGIEKLFF
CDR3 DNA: TGTGCCAGCAGCCCCGGGACAGGCATTGAAAAACTGTTTTTT

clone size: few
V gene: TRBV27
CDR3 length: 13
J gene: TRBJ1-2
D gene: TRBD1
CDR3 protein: CASSGQGRRGYTF
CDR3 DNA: TGTGCCAGCAGTGGACAGGGGAGAAGGGGCTACACCTTC

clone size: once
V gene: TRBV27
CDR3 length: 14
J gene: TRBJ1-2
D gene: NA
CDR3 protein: CASSFYGSNYGYTF
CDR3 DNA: TGTGCCAGCAGTTTTTATGGCTCTAACTATGGCTACACCTTC

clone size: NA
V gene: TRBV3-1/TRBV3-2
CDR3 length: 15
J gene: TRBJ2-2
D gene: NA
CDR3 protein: CASNRGWGDTGELFF
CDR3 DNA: TGTGCCAGCAACAGAGGGTGGGGGGACACCGGGGAGCTGTTTTTT

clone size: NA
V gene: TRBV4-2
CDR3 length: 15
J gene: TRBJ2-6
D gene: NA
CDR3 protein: CASRLQESGANVLTF
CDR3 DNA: TGTGCCAGCAGGCTACAGGAATCTGGGGCCAACGTCCTGACTTTC

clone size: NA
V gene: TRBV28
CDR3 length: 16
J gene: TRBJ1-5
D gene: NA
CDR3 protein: CASSGLTVYSNQPQHF
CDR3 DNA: TGTGCCAGCAGTGGGCTGACAGTTTATAGCAATCAGCCCCAGCATTTT

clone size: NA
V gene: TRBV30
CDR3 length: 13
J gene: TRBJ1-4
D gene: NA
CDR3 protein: CAWSQGTGEKLFF
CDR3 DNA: TGTGCCTGGTCACAGGGCACGGGTGAAAAACTGTTTTTT

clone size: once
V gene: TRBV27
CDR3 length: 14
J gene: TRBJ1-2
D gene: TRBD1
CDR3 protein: CASSANGQGSGYTF
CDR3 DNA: TGTGCCAGCAGTGCCAACGGACAGGGAAGTGGCTACACCTTC

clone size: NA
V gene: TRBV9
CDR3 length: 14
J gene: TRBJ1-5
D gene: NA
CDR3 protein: CASSVWGGDQPQHF
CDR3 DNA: TGTGCCAGCAGCGTATGGGGAGGGGACCAGCCCCAGCATTTT

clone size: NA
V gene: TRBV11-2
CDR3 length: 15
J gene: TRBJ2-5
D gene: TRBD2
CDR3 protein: CASSPGAGGLETQYF
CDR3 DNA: TGTGCCAGCAGCCCCGGTGCGGGGGGGCTAGAGACCCAGTACTTC